Listed here is a single T cell receptor beta chain. The CDR3 does not close with the conserved phenylalanine or tryptophan, likely indicating a read error. RNA was extracted from bulk tissue without any cell sorting. This entry comes from a study of tumor and adjacent non-tumor tissue in lung cancer. A modified ARM-PCR protocol with three rounds of nested PCR amplified TCRbeta. Via MiXCR, TCRdb re-called the multiplex PCR reads, giving one row per CDR3 protein. The table shows 100,000 to 120,000 distinct CDR3 sequences, with over 75% occurring only once. The TCR sequence derives from a man between 65 and 85 years old with non-small cell lung cancer. Sample: lung tumor tissue.

The CDR3 DNA is TGTGCCAGCAGCCCTACGGGGGCTGCCATTGAAGCTTTCTTA. Encoded protein: CASSPTGAAIEAFL. The chain recombines TRBV5-6 with TRBJ1-1; D perhaps matches TRBD1 (6 bases). Trimming stripped 4 bases from V and 7 bases from J, with 17 bases between. The CDR3 is made up of 14 amino acids. Germline V gives CDR1 SGHDT, CDR2 YYEEEE.